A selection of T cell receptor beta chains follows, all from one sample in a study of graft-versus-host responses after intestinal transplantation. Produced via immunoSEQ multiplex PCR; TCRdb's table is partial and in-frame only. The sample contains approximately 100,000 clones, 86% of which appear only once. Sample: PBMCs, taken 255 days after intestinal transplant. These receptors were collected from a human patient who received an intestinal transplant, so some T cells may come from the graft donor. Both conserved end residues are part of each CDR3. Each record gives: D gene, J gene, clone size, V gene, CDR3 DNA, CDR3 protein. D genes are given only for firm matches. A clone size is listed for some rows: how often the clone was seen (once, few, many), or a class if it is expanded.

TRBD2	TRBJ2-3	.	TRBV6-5	TGTGCCAGCAGTCGTGCGGGGGAGAGCACAGATACGCAGTATTTT	CASSRAGESTDTQYF
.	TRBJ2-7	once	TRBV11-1	TGTGCCAGCAGCGAGAACCGGGGGCCCTACGAGCAGTACTTC	CASSENRGPYEQYF
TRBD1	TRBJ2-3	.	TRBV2	TGTGCCAGCAGTGAAGCGGACAGGGGGCAAGATACGCAGTATTTT	CASSEADRGQDTQYF
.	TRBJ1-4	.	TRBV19	TGTGCCAGTAGGGATACAGCTAAACTGTTTTTT	CASRDTAKLFF
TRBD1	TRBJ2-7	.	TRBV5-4	TGTGCCAGCAGCTTGGGACAGGGGGCTAGAGAGCAGTACTTC	CASSLGQGAREQYF
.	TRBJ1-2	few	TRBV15	TGTGCCACCAGCAGAGATGTCTCGGACTATGGCTACACCTTC	CATSRDVSDYGYTF
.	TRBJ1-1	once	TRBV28	TGTGCCAGCAGTTTAAACAGGGACACTGAAGCTTTCTTT	CASSLNRDTEAFF
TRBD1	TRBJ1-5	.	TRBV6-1	TGTGCCAGCAGTCAGGGGGCAGGTCAGCCCCAGCATTTT	CASSQGAGQPQHF
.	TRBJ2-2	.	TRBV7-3	TGTGCCAGCAGCTTAACCGGGGAGCTGTTTTTT	CASSLTGELFF
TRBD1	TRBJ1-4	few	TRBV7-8	TGTGCCAGCAGCTTACCGCCAGACCCGACCACAGGGGGAACTAATGAAAAACTGTTTTTT	CASSLPPDPTTGGTNEKLFF
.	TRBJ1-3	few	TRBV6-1	TGTGCCAGCAGTGAGGACGAGAGCTCTGGAAACACCATATATTTT	CASSEDESSGNTIYF
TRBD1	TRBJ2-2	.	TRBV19	TGTGCCAGTAGTATTGCTGGGACAGTCATCGGGGAGCTGTTTTTT	CASSIAGTVIGELFF
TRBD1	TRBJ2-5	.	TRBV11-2	TGTGCCAGCAGCCCCAGAAACAGGGGAGAGACCCAGTACTTC	CASSPRNRGETQYF
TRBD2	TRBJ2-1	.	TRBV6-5	TGTGCCAGCAGAACGAAAGCGGGGAGCCTCAATGAGCAGTTCTTC	CASRTKAGSLNEQFF
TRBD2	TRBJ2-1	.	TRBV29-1	TGCAGCGTTGAAGTGACTAGCCTCAATGAGCAGTTCTTC	CSVEVTSLNEQFF
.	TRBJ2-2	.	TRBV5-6	TGTGCCAGCAGCTTGGCCCTCAAGGGCGGGGAGCTGTTTTTT	CASSLALKGGELFF
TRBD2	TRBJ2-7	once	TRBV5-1	TGCGCCAGCGGCCTAGCGGGGGTCTACGAGCAGTACTTC	CASGLAGVYEQYF
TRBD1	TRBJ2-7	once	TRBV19	TGTGCCAGTAGTCCGGGACAGGTCTCCTACGAGCAGTACTTC	CASSPGQVSYEQYF
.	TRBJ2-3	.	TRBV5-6	TGTGCCAGCAGCTTGCATTTCGCAAACACAGATACGCAGTATTTT	CASSLHFANTDTQYF
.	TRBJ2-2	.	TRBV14	TGTGCCAGCAGCCAAGCTAGGCCGGGACGGAAGAACACCGGGGAGCTGTTTTTT	CASSQARPGRKNTGELFF
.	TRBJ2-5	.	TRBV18	TGTGCCAGCTCACAACGAACCTCAGGAGAGACCCAGTACTTC	CASSQRTSGETQYF
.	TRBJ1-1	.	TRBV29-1	TGCAGCGTTCGCCTAAGGCTGAACACTGAAGCTTTCTTT	CSVRLRLNTEAFF
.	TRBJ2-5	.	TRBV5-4	TGTGCCAGCAGCTTGGGTGCCAGGGGTAAAGAGACCCAGTACTTC	CASSLGARGKETQYF
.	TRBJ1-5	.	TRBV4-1	TGCGCCAGCAGCCAAGATACGTGGCAGCCCCAGCATTTT	CASSQDTWQPQHF
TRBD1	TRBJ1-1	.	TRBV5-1	TGCGCCAGCAGCTTGGCCGACAGGGGGAAAGCTTTCTTT	CASSLADRGKAFF
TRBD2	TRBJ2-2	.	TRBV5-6	TGTGCCAGCAGCTTGCCTAAGGGACTAGCGGGAGCCGGGGAGCTGTTTTTT	CASSLPKGLAGAGELFF
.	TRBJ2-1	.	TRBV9	TGTGCCAGCAGCGCCGGAGGGGATTTATACAATGAGCAGTTCTTC	CASSAGGDLYNEQFF
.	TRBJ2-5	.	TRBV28	TGTGCCAGCAGTCTTCCAGGGAGGCTCCAAGAGACCCAGTACTTC	CASSLPGRLQETQYF
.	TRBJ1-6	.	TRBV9	TGTGCCAGCAGCGTATCGGGACTAAGCTCCTATAATTCACCCCTCCACTTT	CASSVSGLSSYNSPLHF
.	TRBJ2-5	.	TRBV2	TGTGCCAGCAGTCGGGGGTTACGGGAGACCCAGTACTTC	CASSRGLRETQYF
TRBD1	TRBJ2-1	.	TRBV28	TGTGCCAGCATGGGACAGGGAGAATTCAATGAGCAGTTCTTC	CASMGQGEFNEQFF
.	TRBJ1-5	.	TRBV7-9	TGTGCCAGCAGCTTAGGTCCAGGGAAGAATCAGCCCCAGCATTTT	CASSLGPGKNQPQHF
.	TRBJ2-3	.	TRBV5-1	TGCGCCAGCAGTATATCTGAGGTCCTGGGCACAGATACGCAGTATTTT	CASSISEVLGTDTQYF
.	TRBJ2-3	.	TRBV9	TGTGCCAGCAGCGTAGGGGGGCCGCCAGATACGCAGTATTTT	CASSVGGPPDTQYF
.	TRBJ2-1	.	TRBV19	TGTGCCAGTAGTAGGCTTACAGGAGGGTCCTACAATGAGCAGTTCTTC	CASSRLTGGSYNEQFF
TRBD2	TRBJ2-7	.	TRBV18	TGTGCCAGCTCACCACTGGGAGCGGGAAGCTACGAGCAGTACTTC	CASSPLGAGSYEQYF
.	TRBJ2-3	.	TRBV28	TGTGCCAGCAGCACCGATGGGCTCCGGGATACGCAGTATTTT	CASSTDGLRDTQYF
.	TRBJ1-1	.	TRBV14	TGTGCCAGCAGTGGTGCGGGGAGTAAGTTTATCACTGAAGCTTTCTTT	CASSGAGSKFITEAFF
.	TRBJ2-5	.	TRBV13	TGTGCCAGCAGCTTAGGGTGGGGACGAGAGACCCAGTACTTC	CASSLGWGRETQYF
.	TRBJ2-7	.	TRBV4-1	TGCGCCAGCAGCCAAGAACCGGGGGCAGTCTACGAGCAGTACTTC	CASSQEPGAVYEQYF
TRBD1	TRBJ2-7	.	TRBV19	TGTGCCAGTAGTATGGGGACAGGGAATGGCGAGCAGTACTTC	CASSMGTGNGEQYF
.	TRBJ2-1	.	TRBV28	TGTGCCAGCAGTTTTGGGCTTGGGGCCCTCTACAATGAGCAGTTCTTC	CASSFGLGALYNEQFF
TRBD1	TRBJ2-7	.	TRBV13	TGTGCCAGCTCCGGGACAGGGACATACGAGCAGTACTTC	CASSGTGTYEQYF
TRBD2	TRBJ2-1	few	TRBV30	TGTGCCTGGAGTGTACGTCGACTAGCGGGAGATGAGCAGTTCTTC	CAWSVRRLAGDEQFF
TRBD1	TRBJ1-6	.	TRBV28	TGTGCCAGCAGGCGGGACAGGGAAAATTCACCCCTCCACTTT	CASRRDRENSPLHF
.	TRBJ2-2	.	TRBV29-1	TGCAGCGTTTCGTGGTCTAGCGCCCCCGGGGAGCTGTTTTTT	CSVSWSSAPGELFF
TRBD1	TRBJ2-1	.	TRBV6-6	TGTGCCAGCAGTTACCCCGGACAGGGGGGAAATGAGCAGTTCTTC	CASSYPGQGGNEQFF
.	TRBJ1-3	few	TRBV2	TGTGCCAGCAGCGTTTTCTCCGGAAACACCATATATTTT	CASSVFSGNTIYF
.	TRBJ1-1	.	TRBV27	TGTGCCAGCAGTCGCTTCGAGATAATGAACACTGAAGCTTTCTTT	CASSRFEIMNTEAFF
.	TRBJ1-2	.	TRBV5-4	TGTGCCAGCAGCTTGCTGGGGGCCGCTAACTATGGCTACACCTTC	CASSLLGAANYGYTF
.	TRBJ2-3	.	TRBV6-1	TGTGCCAGCAGTGAAGGACCTTCCCAAGATACGCAGTATTTT	CASSEGPSQDTQYF
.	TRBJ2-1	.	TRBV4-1	TGCGCCAGCAGCCCCCGGACTTCGTCTAATGAGCAGTTCTTC	CASSPRTSSNEQFF
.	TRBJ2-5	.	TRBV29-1	TGCAGCGTTGAGAAAAGAGGGGGGCTAGATGAAGAGACCCAGTACTTC	CSVEKRGGLDEETQYF
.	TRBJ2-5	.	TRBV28	TGTGCCAGCAGTTCCCTCGGAGAGCCCCAAGAGACCCAGTACTTC	CASSSLGEPQETQYF
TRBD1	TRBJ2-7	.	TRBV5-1	TGCGCCAGCAGCTTCCGGCCCCCGCAGACAGGGGATGCCTACGAGCAGTACTTC	CASSFRPPQTGDAYEQYF
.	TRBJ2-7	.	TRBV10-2	TGCGCCAGCACATTGGTTTCGCTCTCCGCCGCCCACGAGCAGTACTTC	CASTLVSLSAAHEQYF
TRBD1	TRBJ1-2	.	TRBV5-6	TGTGCCAGCACCCGGACAGGGTCGGACTATGGCTACACCTTC	CASTRTGSDYGYTF
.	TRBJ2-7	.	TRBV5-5	TGTGCCAGCAGCAGTCGTCAGAGTAGCGAGCAGTACTTC	CASSSRQSSEQYF
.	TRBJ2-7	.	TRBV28	TGTGCCAGCAGTTTAGCCCGGTTACCTTCCTACGAGCAGTACTTC	CASSLARLPSYEQYF
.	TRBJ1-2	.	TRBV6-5	TGTGCCAGCAGTTACTCGAACAGCCATAAGGGTGGCTACACCTTC	CASSYSNSHKGGYTF